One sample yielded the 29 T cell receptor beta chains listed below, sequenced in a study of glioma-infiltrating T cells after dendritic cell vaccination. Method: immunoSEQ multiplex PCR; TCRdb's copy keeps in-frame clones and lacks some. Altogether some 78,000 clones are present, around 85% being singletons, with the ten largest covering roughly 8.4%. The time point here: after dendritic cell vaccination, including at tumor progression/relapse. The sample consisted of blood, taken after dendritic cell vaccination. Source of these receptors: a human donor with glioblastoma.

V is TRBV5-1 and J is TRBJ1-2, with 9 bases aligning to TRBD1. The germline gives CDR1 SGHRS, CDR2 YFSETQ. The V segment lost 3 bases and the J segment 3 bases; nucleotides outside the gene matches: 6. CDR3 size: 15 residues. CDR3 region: CASSSGTGLYYGYTF. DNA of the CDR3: TGCGCCAGCAGCTCAGGGACAGGGCTCTACTATGGCTACACCTTC.

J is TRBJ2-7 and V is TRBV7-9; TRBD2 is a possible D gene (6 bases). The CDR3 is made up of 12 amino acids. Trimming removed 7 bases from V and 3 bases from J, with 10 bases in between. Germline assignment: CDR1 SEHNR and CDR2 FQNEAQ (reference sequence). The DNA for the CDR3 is TGTGCCAGCAAAAGGGACTTCTACGAGCAGTACTTC. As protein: CASKRDFYEQYF.

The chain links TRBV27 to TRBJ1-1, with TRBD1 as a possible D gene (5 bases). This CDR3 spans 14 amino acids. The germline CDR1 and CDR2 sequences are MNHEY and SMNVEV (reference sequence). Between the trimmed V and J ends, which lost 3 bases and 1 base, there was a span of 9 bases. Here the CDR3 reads CASSLWGGNTEAFF. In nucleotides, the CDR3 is TGTGCCAGCAGTTTGTGGGGCGGGAACACTGAAGCTTTCTTT.

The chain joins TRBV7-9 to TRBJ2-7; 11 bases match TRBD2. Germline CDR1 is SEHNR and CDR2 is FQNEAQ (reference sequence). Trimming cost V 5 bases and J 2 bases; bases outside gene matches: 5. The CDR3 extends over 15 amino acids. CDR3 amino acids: CASSTGTSGAYEQYF. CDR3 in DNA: TGTGCCAGCAGCACAGGGACTAGCGGAGCCTACGAGCAGTACTTC.

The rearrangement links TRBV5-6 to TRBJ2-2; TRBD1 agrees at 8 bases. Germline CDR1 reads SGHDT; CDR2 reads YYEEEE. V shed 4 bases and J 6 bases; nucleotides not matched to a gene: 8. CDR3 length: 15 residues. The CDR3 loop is CASSPTGGFAGELFF. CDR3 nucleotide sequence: TGTGCCAGCAGCCCCACAGGGGGATTCGCCGGGGAGCTGTTTTTT.

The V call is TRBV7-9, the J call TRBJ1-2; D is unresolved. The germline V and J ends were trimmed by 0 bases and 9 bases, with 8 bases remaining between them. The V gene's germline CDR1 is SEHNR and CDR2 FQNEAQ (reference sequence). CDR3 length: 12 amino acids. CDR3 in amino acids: CASSLAGGSYTF. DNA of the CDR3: TGTGCCAGCAGCTTAGCCGGCGGTAGCTACACCTTC. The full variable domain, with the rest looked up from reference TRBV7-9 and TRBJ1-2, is DTGVSQNPRHKITKRGQNVTFRCDPISEHNRLYWYRQTLGQGPEFLTYFQNEAQLEKSRLLSDRFSAERPKGSFSTLEIQRTEQGDSAMYLCASSLAGGSYTFGSGTRLTVV.

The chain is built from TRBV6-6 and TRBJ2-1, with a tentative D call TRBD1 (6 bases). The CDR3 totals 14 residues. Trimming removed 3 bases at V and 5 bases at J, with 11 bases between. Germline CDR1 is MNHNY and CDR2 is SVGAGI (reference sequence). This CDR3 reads CASSYQRTDNEQFF. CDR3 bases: TGTGCCAGCAGTTATCAGCGGACAGACAATGAGCAGTTCTTC.

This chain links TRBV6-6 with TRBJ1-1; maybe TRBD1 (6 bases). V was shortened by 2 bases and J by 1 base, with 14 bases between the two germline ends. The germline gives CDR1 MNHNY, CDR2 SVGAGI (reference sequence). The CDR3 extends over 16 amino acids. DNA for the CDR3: TGTGCCAGCAGTTACGGGCGCCAACAGGGGAACACTGAAGCTTTCTTT. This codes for CASSYGRQQGNTEAFF.

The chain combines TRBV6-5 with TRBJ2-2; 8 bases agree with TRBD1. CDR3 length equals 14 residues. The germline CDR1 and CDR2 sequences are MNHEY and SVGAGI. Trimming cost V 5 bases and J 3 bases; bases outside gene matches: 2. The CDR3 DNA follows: TGTGCCAGCAGTCAGACAGGGGACACCGGGGAGCTGTTTTTT. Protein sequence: CASSQTGDTGELFF.

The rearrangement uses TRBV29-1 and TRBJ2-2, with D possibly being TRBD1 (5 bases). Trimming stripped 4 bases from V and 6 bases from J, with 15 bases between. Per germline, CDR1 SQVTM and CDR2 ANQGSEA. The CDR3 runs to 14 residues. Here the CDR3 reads CSVAGMVEAGELFF. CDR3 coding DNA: TGCAGCGTTGCAGGGATGGTTGAGGCCGGGGAGCTGTTTTTT.

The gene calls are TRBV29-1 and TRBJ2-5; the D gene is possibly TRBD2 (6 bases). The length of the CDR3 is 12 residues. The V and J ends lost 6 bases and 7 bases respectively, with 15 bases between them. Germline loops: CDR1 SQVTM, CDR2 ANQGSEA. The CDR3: CSVPLASGTQYF. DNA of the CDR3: TGCAGCGTGCCTCTAGCGTCAGGGACCCAGTACTTC.

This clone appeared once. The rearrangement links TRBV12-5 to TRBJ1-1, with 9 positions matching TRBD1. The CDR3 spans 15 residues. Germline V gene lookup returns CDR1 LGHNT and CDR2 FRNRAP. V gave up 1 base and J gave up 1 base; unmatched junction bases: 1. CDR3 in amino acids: CASGLGDRANTEAFF. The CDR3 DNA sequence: TGTGCTAGTGGTTTGGGGGACAGGGCGAACACTGAAGCTTTCTTT. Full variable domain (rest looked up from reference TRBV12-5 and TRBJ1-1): DARVTQTPRHKVTEMGQEVTMRCQPILGHNTVFWYRQTMMQGLELLAYFRNRAPLDDSGMPKDRFSAEMPDATLATLKIQPSEPRDSAVYFCASGLGDRANTEAFFGQGTRLTVV.

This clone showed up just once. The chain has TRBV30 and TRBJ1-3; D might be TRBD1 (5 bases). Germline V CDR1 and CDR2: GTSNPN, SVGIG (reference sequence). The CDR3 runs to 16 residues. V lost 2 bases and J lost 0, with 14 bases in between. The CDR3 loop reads CAWSPGFTASGNTIYF. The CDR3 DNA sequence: TGTGCCTGGAGTCCAGGGTTCACGGCCTCTGGAAACACCATATATTTT.

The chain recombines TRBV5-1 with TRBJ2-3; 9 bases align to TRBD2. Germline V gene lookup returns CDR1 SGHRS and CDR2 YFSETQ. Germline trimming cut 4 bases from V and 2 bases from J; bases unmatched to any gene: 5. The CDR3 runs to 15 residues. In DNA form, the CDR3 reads TGCGCCAGCAGCCACAGCGGGGGGCCCACAGATACGCAGTATTTT. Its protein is CASSHSGGPTDTQYF.

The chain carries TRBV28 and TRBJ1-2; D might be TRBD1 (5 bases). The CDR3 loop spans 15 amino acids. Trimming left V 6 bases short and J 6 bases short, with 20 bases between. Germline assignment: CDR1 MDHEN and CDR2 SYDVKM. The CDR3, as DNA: TGTGCCAGCAGCGGTTACATTTCAGGGCGCGATGGCTACACCTTC. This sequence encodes CASSGYISGRDGYTF.

DNA of the CDR3: TGCGCCAGCAGATTACAGGTTTCGGCCACTGAAGCTTTCTTT. As protein: CASRLQVSATEAFF. V and J are TRBV5-1 and TRBJ1-1, with a weak D call TRBD1 (5 bases). The length of the CDR3 is 14 residues. Germline-derived CDR1 and CDR2 are SGHRS and YFSETQ. The germline V and J ends were trimmed by 5 bases and 4 bases, with 15 bases remaining between them.

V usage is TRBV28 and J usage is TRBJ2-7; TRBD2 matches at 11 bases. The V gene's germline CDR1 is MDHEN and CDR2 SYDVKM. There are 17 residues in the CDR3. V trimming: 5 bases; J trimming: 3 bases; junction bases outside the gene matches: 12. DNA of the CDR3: TGTGCCAGCAGTCCCCGACGACTAGCGGGAACTCTCTACGAGCAGTACTTC. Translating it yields CASSPRRLAGTLYEQYF. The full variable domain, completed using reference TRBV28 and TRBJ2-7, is DVKVTQSSRYLVKRTGEKVFLECVQDMDHENMFWYRQDPGLGLRLIYFSYDVKMKEKGDIPEGYSVSREKKERFSLILESASTNQTSMYLCASSPRRLAGTLYEQYFGPGTRLTVT.

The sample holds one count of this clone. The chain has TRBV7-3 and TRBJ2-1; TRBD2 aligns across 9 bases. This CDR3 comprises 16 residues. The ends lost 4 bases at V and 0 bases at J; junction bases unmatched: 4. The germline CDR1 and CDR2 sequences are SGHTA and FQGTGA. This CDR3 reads CASSSGLASSYNEQFF. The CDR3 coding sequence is TGTGCCAGCAGCTCAGGACTAGCGTCCTCCTACAATGAGCAGTTCTTC.

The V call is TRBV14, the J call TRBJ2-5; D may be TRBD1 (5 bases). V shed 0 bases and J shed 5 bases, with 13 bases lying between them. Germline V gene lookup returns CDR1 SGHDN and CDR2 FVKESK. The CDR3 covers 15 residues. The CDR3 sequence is CASSQDSAGYETQYF. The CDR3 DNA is TGTGCCAGCAGCCAAGATTCTGCAGGGTACGAGACCCAGTACTTC.

The CDR3 coding sequence is TGTGCCTGGGCGCACACAGGGGGCGGTTACACCGGGGAGCTGTTTTTT. Residues: CAWAHTGGGYTGELFF. V usage is TRBV30 and J usage is TRBJ2-2; TRBD1 aligns across 9 bases. Germline-derived CDR1 and CDR2 are GTSNPN and SVGIG (reference sequence). The CDR3 runs 16 residues. Trimming removed 5 bases from V and 3 bases from J; junction bases left unmatched: 10. The complete variable domain, with remaining parts taken from reference TRBV30 and TRBJ2-2, reads SQTIHQWPATLVQPVGSPLSLECTVEGTSNPNLYWYRQAAGRGLQLLFYSVGIGQISSEVPQNLSASRPQDRQFILSSKKLLLSDSGFYLCAWAHTGGGYTGELFFGEGSRLTVL.

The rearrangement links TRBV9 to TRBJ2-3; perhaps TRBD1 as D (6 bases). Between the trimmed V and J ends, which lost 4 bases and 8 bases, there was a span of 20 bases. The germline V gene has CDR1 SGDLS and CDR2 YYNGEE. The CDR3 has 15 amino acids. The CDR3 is CASSPRGGNSGTQYF. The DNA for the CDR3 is TGTGCCAGCAGCCCCCGTGGGGGCAATTCAGGTACGCAGTATTTT.

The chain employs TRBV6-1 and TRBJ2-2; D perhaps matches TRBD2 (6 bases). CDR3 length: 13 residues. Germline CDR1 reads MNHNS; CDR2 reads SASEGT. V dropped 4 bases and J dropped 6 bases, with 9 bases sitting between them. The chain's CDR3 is CASSGGEAGELFF. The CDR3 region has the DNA TGTGCCAGCAGTGGAGGGGAGGCCGGGGAGCTGTTTTTT.

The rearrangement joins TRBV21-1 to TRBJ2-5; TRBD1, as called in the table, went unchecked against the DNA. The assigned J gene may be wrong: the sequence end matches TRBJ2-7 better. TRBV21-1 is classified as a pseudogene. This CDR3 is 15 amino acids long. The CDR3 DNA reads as TGTGCCAGCAGCACTAATCGGGACAGGGGGGACGAGCAGTACTTC. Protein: CASSTNRDRGDEQYF.

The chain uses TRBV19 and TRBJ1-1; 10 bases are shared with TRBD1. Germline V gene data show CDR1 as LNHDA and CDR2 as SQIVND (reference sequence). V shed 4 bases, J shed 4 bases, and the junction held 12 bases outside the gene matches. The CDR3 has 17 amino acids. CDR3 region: CASSTYLTGGWGTEAFF. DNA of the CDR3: TGTGCCAGTAGTACCTATTTGACAGGGGGCTGGGGCACTGAAGCTTTCTTT.

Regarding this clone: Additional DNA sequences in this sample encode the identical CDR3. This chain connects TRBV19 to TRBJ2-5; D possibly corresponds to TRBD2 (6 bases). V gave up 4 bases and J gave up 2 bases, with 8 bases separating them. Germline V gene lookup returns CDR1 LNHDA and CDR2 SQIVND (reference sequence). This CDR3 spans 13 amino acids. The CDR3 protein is CASSRDFQETQYF. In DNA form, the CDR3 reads TGTGCCAGTAGTAGGGACTTTCAAGAGACCCAGTACTTC.

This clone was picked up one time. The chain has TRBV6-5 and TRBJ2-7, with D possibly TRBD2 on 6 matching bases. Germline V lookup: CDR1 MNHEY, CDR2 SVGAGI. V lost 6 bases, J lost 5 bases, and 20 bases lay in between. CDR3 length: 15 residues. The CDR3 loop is CASSPPLGGVHEQYF. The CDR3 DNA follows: TGTGCCAGCAGCCCTCCCCTGGGGGGTGTCCACGAGCAGTACTTC.

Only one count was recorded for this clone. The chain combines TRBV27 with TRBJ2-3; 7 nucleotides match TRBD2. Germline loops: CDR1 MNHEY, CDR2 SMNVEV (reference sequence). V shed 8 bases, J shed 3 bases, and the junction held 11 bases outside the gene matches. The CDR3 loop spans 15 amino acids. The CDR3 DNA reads TGTGCCAGCCGTCCCGATGATAGCGGGACAGATACGCAGTATTTT. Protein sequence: CASRPDDSGTDTQYF.

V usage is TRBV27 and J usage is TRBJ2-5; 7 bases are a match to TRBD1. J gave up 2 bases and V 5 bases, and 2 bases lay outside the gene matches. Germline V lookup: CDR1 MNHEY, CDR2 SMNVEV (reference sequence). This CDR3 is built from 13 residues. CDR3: CASSRDRQETQYF. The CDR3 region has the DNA TGTGCCAGCAGTCGGGACAGACAAGAGACCCAGTACTTC.

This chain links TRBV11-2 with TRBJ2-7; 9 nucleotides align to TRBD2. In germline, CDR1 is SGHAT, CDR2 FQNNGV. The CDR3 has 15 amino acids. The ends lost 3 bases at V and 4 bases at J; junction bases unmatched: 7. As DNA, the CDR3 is TGTGCCAGCAGCTTCCAAGCGGGAGGCGCATACGAGCAGTACTTC. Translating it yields CASSFQAGGAYEQYF.